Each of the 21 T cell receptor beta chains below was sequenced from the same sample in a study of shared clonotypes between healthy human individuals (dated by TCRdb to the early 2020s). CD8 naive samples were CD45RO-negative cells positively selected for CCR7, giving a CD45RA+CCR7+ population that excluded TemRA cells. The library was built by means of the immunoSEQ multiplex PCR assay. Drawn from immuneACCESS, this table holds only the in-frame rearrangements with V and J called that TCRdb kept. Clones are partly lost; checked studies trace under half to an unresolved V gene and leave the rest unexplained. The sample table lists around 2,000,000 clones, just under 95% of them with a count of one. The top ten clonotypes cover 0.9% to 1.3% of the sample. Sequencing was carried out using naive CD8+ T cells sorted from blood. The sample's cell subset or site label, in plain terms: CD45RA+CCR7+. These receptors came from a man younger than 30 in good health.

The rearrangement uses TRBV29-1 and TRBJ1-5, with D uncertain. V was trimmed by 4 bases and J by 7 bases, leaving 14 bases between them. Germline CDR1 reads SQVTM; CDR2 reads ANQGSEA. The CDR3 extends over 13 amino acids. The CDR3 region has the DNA TGCAGCGTTGCTTTAGGGTTTGGGCAGCCCCAGCATTTT. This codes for CSVALGFGQPQHF.

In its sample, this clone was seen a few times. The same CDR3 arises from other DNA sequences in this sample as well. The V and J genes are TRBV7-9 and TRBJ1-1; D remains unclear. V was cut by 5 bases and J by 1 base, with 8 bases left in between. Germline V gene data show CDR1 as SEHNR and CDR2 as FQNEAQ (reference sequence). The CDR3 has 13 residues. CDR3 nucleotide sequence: TGTGCCAGCAGCCCCCCAGGGAACACTGAAGCTTTCTTT. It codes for CASSPPGNTEAFF.

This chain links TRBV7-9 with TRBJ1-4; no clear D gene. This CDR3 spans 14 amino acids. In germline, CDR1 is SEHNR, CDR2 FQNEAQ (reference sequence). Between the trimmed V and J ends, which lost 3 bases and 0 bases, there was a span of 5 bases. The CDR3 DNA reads TGTGCCAGCAGCTTCAAATCAACTAATGAAAAACTGTTTTTT. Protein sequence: CASSFKSTNEKLFF.

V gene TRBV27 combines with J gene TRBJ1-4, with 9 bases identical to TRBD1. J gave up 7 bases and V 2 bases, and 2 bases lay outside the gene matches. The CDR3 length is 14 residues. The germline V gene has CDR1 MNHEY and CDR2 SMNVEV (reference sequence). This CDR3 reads CASSLTGGGEKLFF. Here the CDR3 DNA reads TGTGCCAGCAGTTTAACAGGGGGCGGTGAAAAACTGTTTTTT.

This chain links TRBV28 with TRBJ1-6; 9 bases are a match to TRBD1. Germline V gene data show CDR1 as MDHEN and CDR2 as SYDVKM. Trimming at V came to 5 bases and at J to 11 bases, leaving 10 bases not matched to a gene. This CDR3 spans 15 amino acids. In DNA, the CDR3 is TGTGCCAGCAGTACTCGGACAGGGGATACACCACCCCTCCACTTT. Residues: CASSTRTGDTPPLHF. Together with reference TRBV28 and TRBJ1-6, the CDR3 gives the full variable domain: DVKVTQSSRYLVKRTGEKVFLECVQDMDHENMFWYRQDPGLGLRLIYFSYDVKMKEKGDIPEGYSVSREKKERFSLILESASTNQTSMYLCASSTRTGDTPPLHFGNGTRLTVT.

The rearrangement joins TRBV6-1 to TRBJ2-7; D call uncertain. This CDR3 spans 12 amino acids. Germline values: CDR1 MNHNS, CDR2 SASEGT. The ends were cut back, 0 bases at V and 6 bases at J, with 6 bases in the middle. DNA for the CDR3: TGTGCCAGCAGTGAAGCCCGGCCCGAGCAGTACTTC. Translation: CASSEARPEQYF.

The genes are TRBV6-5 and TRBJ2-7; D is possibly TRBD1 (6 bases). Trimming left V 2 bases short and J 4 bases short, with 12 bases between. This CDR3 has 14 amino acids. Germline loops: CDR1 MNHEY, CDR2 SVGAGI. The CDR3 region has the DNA TGTGCCAGCAGTTACCTCCCTACAGGGTACGAGCAGTACTTC. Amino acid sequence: CASSYLPTGYEQYF.

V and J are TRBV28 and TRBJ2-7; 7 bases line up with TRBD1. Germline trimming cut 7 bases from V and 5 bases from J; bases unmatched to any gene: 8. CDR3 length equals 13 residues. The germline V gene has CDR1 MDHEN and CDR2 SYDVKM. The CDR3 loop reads CASTMTGQHEQYF. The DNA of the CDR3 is TGTGCCAGCACGATGACAGGGCAGCACGAGCAGTACTTC.

As DNA, the CDR3 is TGTGCCAGCAGGGGAGTGGGACAAAATCTGTCCTACGAGCAGTACTTC. This codes for CASRGVGQNLSYEQYF. V gene TRBV6-6 combines with J gene TRBJ2-7, with D possibly being TRBD1 (6 bases). The ends were cut back, 6 bases at V and 1 base at J, with 19 bases in the middle. The CDR3 consists of 16 residues. Germline loops: CDR1 MNHNY, CDR2 SVGAGI (reference sequence).

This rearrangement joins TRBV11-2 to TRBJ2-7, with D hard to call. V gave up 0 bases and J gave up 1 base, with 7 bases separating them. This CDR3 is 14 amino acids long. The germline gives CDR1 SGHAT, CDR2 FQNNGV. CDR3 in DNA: TGTGCCAGCAGCTTAGATCCTAGGTCCTACGAGCAGTACTTC. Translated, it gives CASSLDPRSYEQYF.

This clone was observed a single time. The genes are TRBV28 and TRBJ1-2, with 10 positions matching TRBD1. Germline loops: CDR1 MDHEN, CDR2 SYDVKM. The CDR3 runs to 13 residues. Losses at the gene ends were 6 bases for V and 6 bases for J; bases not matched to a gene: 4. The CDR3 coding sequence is TGTGCCAGCAGGACAGGGGGCCTTGATGGCTACACCTTC. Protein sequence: CASRTGGLDGYTF.

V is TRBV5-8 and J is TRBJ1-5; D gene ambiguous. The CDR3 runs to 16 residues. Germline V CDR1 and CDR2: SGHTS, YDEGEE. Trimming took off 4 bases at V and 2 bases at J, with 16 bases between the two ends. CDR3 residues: CASSPGWDSRNQPQHF. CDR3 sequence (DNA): TGTGCCAGCAGCCCTGGATGGGATTCGCGCAATCAGCCCCAGCATTTT.

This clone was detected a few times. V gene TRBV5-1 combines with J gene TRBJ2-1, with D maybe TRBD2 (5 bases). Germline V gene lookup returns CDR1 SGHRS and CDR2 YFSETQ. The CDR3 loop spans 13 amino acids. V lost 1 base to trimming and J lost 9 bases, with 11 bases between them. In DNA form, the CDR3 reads TGCGCCAGCAGCTTGACCCCTGAGGGTGAGCAGTTCTTC. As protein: CASSLTPEGEQFF.

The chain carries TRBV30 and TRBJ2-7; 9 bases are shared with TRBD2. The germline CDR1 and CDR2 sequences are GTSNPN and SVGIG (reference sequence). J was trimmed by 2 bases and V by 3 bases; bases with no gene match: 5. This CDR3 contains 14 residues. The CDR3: CAWSLAGPTYEQYF. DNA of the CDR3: TGTGCCTGGAGCCTAGCGGGACCTACCTACGAGCAGTACTTC.

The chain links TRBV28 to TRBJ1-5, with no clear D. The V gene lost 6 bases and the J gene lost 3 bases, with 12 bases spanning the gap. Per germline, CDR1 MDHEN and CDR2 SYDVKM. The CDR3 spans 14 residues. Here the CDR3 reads CASSGPGYNQPQHF. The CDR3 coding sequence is TGTGCCAGCAGCGGCCCCGGTTACAATCAGCCCCAGCATTTT.

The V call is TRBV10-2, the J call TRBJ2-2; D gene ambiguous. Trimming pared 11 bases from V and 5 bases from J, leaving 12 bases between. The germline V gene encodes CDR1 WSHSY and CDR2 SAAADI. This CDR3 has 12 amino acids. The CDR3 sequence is CACTLLTGELFF. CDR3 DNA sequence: TGCGCCTGTACCCTCCTTACCGGGGAGCTGTTTTTT.

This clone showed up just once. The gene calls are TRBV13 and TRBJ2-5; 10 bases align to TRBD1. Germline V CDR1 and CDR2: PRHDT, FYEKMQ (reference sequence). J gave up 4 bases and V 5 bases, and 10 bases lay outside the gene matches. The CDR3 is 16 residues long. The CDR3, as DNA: TGTGCCAGCAGCAGCCGGGACAGGGGATTCGGAGAGACCCAGTACTTC. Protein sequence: CASSSRDRGFGETQYF.

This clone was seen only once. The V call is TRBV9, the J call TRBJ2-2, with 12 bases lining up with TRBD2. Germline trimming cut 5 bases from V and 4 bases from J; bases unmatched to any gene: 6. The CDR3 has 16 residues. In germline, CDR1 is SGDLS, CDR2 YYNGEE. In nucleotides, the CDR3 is TGTGCCAGCAGGGAAGGGACTAGCGGGCGCACCGGGGAGCTGTTTTTT. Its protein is CASREGTSGRTGELFF.

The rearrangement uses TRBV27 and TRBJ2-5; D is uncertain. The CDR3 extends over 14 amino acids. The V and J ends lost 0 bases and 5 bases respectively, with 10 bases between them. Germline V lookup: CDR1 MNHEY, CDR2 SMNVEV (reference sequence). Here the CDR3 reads CASSLSPGQETQYF. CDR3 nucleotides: TGTGCCAGCAGTTTATCGCCCGGTCAGGAGACCCAGTACTTC.

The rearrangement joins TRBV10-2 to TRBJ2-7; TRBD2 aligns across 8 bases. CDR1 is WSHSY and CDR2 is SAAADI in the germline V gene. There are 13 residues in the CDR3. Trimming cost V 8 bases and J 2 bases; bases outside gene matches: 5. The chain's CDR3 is CASASGRPYEQYF. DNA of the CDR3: TGCGCCAGCGCCAGCGGGAGACCCTACGAGCAGTACTTC.

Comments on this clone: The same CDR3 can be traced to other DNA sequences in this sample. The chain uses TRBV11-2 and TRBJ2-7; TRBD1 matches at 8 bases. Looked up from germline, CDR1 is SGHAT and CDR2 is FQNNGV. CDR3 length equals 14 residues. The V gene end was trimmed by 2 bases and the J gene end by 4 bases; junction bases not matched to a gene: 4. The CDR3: CASSLLTGAYEQYF. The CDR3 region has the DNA TGTGCCAGCAGCTTACTGACAGGGGCGTACGAGCAGTACTTC. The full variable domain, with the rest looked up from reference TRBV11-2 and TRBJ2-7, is EAGVAQSPRYKIIEKRQSVAFWCNPISGHATLYWYQQILGQGPKLLIQFQNNGVVDDSQLPKDRFSAERLKGVDSTLKIQPAKLEDSAVYLCASSLLTGAYEQYFGPGTRLTVT.